This TCR beta chain emerged from a study of neurological immune-mediated disorders. Study-wide findings and caveats: The most TCR clonal expansion was seen in HTLV-1-associated myelopathy, whereas the least was seen in multiple sclerosis, below the level in healthy controls. CDR3 amino acid sequences found in expanded clones were never shared across subjects, suggesting private repertoires in all groups.

This clonotype was detected ten times or more. As yet, its antigen is unknown. The CDR3 totals 16 residues. Trimming took 4 bases from V and 6 from J, leaving 22 bases between them. CDR1 and CDR2 from the germline V gene are SGHVS and FNYEAQ. PBMCs stored at -80 C, numbering 2 million, were the origin of the unsorted libraries. 5'RACE generated cDNA with 10-nucleotide random UMIs. Each CDR3 protein is one row after TCRdb ran MiXCR on the 5' RACE reads. The table records under 35,000 distinct CDR3 sequences, around 1.5% of them present only once. This TCR was recovered from a woman in her thirties with multiple sclerosis. Sequencing was carried out using PBMCs. J is TRBJ2-7 and V is TRBV7-6; perhaps TRBD1 as D (8 bases). The CDR3 is CASSSNRGGEWGEQYF. CDR3 in DNA: TGTGCCAGCAGCTCCAACAGGGGGGGCGAGTGGGGCGAGCAGTACTTC.